What follows are 21 T cell receptor beta chains derived from one specimen sequenced in a study of identical twins. TCRdb redid the calling of the 5' RACE reads with MiXCR, one entry per CDR3 protein. The repertoire holds about 810,000 distinct CDR3 sequences, with about 12% as singletons. The same data also went into a second study, on yellow fever vaccine responses in identical twins.

The sample taken for sequencing was PBMCs. These receptors were obtained from a woman aged 18-29 years in good health.

The sample holds a few counts of this clonotype. The chain is built from TRBV12-3 or TRBV12-4 and TRBJ2-7, with D tentatively TRBD1 or TRBD2 (5 bases each). This CDR3 contains 14 residues. Trimming left V 1 base short and J 6 bases short, with 13 bases between. The CDR3 reads CASSLGSGAGEQYF. The DNA of the CDR3 is TGTGCCAGCAGTTTAGGATCTGGGGCGGGCGAGCAGTACTTC.

The table lists this clonotype with many counts. The genes are TRBV27 and TRBJ2-2; 8 bases fit TRBD2. V lost 6 bases and J lost 4; bases outside the gene matches: 10. CDR3 length: 16 residues. Germline assignment: CDR1 MNHEY and CDR2 SMNVEV (reference sequence). This CDR3 reads CASRQSGSWSTGELFF. The CDR3, as DNA: TGTGCCAGCAGGCAAAGCGGGAGCTGGAGCACCGGGGAGCTGTTTTTT.

This chain uses TRBV19 with TRBJ2-1, with D possibly being TRBD2 (6 bases). V lost 5 bases and J 5 bases, leaving 16 bases between the germline ends. This CDR3 contains 15 residues. Per the germline V gene, CDR1 is LNHDA and CDR2 is SQIVND (reference sequence). CDR3 in DNA: TGTGCCAGTAGTTCGCAGGGAGGCGGAAACAATGAGCAGTTCTTC. Translation: CASSSQGGGNNEQFF.

The chain has TRBV4-1 and TRBJ2-1, with 7 bases aligning to TRBD1. Trimming took 1 base from V and 4 from J; bases not matched to a gene: 4. CDR3 size: 15 residues. From germline, CDR1 is MGHRA and CDR2 YSYEKL. The CDR3 spells CASSQGGTEYNEQFF. The CDR3 coding sequence is TGCGCCAGCAGCCAAGGGGGGACAGAGTACAATGAGCAGTTCTTC.

The count of this clonotype is one. V usage is TRBV24-1 and J usage is TRBJ2-5, with D possibly matching TRBD2 (6 bases). V was trimmed by 4 bases and J by 3 bases, leaving 14 bases between them. The CDR3 runs 15 residues. CDR1 and CDR2 from the germline V gene are KGHDR and SFDVKD. The CDR3 DNA is TGTGCCACCAGTGACCCCTCGGGGGTGGAAGAGACCCAGTACTTC. Its protein product is CATSDPSGVEETQYF.

This clonotype was observed a few times. The chain combines TRBV19 with TRBJ2-7; 8 bases map to TRBD1. In germline, CDR1 is LNHDA, CDR2 SQIVND (reference sequence). There are 15 residues in the CDR3. The ends lost 3 bases at V and 4 bases at J; junction bases unmatched: 8. This CDR3 is CASSIWGDRRYEQYF. The CDR3 DNA reads TGTGCCAGTAGTATCTGGGGGGACAGGCGATACGAGCAGTACTTC.

This chain links TRBV14 with TRBJ1-4; TRBD1 matches at 9 bases. Germline values: CDR1 SGHDN, CDR2 FVKESK. The CDR3 covers 16 residues. V shed 2 bases and J 0 bases; nucleotides not matched to a gene: 1. This CDR3 reads CASSQRTGATNEKLFF. The CDR3 DNA follows: TGTGCCAGCAGCCAACGGACAGGGGCAACTAATGAAAAACTGTTTTTT.

This clonotype was picked up a small number of times. This chain joins TRBV10-3 and TRBJ2-1, with D perhaps matching TRBD2 (5 bases). The CDR3 sequence is 15 residues long. Germline V gene data show CDR1 as ENHRY and CDR2 as SYGVKD. Trimming took 8 bases from V and 4 from J, leaving 18 bases between them. CDR3 coding DNA: TGTGCCATCTCGGAGGCTAGCAGACGTTACAATGAGCAGTTCTTC. It is translated as CAISEASRRYNEQFF.

Ten or more counts support this clonotype. The chain employs TRBV27 and TRBJ2-2; 9 nucleotides agree with TRBD2. The CDR3 is 15 residues long. The V segment lost 2 bases and the J segment 7 bases; nucleotides outside the gene matches: 5. Germline V CDR1 and CDR2: MNHEY, SMNVEV (reference sequence). The CDR3 spells CASSLAGGHDGELFF. The DNA for the CDR3 is TGTGCCAGCAGTTTAGCGGGGGGGCATGACGGGGAGCTGTTTTTT.

This clonotype was counted only a few times. The chain uses TRBV7-9 and TRBJ2-1; 9 bases line up with TRBD2. The V gene end was trimmed by 1 base and the J gene end by 3 bases; junction bases not matched to a gene: 1. This CDR3 comprises 15 residues. Germline CDR1 SEHNR, CDR2 FQNEAQ (reference sequence). Here the CDR3 reads CASSLETSGYNEQFF. The CDR3 DNA follows: TGTGCCAGCAGCTTAGAGACTAGCGGCTACAATGAGCAGTTCTTC.

This clonotype was detected only a few times. The chain uses TRBV11-2 and TRBJ2-7, with D possibly being TRBD2 (5 bases). The CDR3 is made up of 12 amino acids. The germline V gene has CDR1 SGHAT and CDR2 FQNNGV. The V gene lost 4 bases and the J gene lost 2 bases, with 6 bases spanning the gap. The CDR3 nucleotides read TGTGCCAGCAGCTGGACTGCCTACGAGCAGTACGTC. It specifies CASSWTAYEQYV.

The V call is TRBV2, the J call TRBJ1-2; TRBD1 matches 7 bases. The germline V gene encodes CDR1 SNHLY and CDR2 FYNNEI. CDR3 size: 14 residues. Trimming removed 5 bases from V and 4 bases from J; junction bases left unmatched: 7. CDR3 sequence (DNA): TGTGCCAGCAGTACCGGGACAGAGGTCTATGGCTACACCTTC. Its protein is CASSTGTEVYGYTF. The full variable domain, rest sourced from reference TRBV2 and TRBJ1-2, is EPEVTQTPSHQVTQMGQEVILRCVPISNHLYFYWYRQILGQKVEFLVSFYNNEISEKSEIFDDQFSVERPDGSNFTLKIRSTKLEDSAMYFCASSTGTEVYGYTFGSGTRLTVV.

Only a few counts were recorded for this clonotype. The J gene is TRBJ2-3, the V gene TRBV29-1; D remains unclear. The CDR3 is 16 residues long. Germline V CDR1 and CDR2: SQVTM, ANQGSEA. V lost 6 bases to trimming and J lost 0 bases, with 19 bases between them. The CDR3 sequence is CSVLPYGSTSTDTQYF. The CDR3 nucleotides are TGCAGCGTCCTCCCCTACGGGTCTACTAGCACAGATACGCAGTATTTT.

This clonotype was seen a few times. J is TRBJ2-2 and V is TRBV27; D remains ambiguous. Deletions cut 2 bases from V and 3 bases from J, with 10 bases between. The CDR3 is 15 residues long. Germline CDR1 MNHEY, CDR2 SMNVEV (reference sequence). As DNA, the CDR3 is TGTGCCAGCAGTTTAAAGGGCGGTTACACCGGGGAGCTGTTTTTT. Translated, it gives CASSLKGGYTGELFF.

This clonotype was found a few times. The chain combines TRBV6-1 with TRBJ2-3; D may be TRBD1 or TRBD2 (6 bases each). The ends were cut back, 3 bases at V and 2 bases at J, with 12 bases in the middle. The length of the CDR3 is 15 residues. Germline V gene sequence: CDR1 MNHNS, CDR2 SASEGT. The CDR3 here is CASSDTGGDTDTQYF. The DNA of the CDR3 is TGTGCCAGCAGTGATACCGGGGGCGACACAGATACGCAGTATTTT.

The chain has TRBV20-1 and TRBJ1-6, with D uncertain. CDR1 and CDR2 from the germline V gene are DFQATT and SNEGSKA (reference sequence). There are 14 residues in the CDR3. V gave up 5 bases and J gave up 5 bases, with 13 bases separating them. CDR3 protein: CSASKRWNNSPLHF. CDR3 nucleotides: TGCAGTGCTTCGAAGCGATGGAATAATTCACCCCTCCACTTT.

This clonotype was observed many times. The V and J genes are TRBV6-6 and TRBJ1-2; D is ambiguous. This CDR3 region has 12 residues. Germline V gives CDR1 MNHNY, CDR2 SVGAGI (reference sequence). V dropped 6 bases and J dropped 3 bases, with 8 bases sitting between them. The DNA of the CDR3 is TGTGCCAGCAGCCCCGCGGACTATGGCTACACCTTC. Its translation is CASSPADYGYTF.

The chain joins TRBV6-5 to TRBJ2-7; 7 bases fit TRBD1. J was trimmed by 4 bases and V by 5 bases; bases with no gene match: 8. CDR1 MNHEY and CDR2 SVGAGI come from the germline V gene. The CDR3 is 14 amino acids. The CDR3 nucleotides read TGTGCCAGCAGTCACAGGGGACCCCAATACGAGCAGTACTTC. Protein product: CASSHRGPQYEQYF.

V is TRBV20-1 and J is TRBJ2-1; 13 bases align to TRBD2. This CDR3 has 14 residues. V was pared by 5 bases and J by 8 bases, with 6 bases of the junction left unmatched. CDR1 and CDR2 from the germline V gene are DFQATT and SNEGSKA (reference sequence). The CDR3 protein is CSAPRTSGSDEQFF. The CDR3 DNA follows: TGCAGTGCTCCCCGGACTAGCGGGAGCGATGAGCAGTTCTTC.

This clonotype has at least ten counts. The chain has TRBV12-3 or TRBV12-4 and TRBJ2-7, with 8 bases matching TRBD1. The V segment lost 5 bases and the J segment 9 bases; nucleotides outside the gene matches: 9. This CDR3 has 13 amino acids. CDR3 protein: CASSDGQGLRQYF. CDR3 nucleotide sequence: TGTGCCAGCAGTGATGGACAGGGCTTAAGGCAGTACTTC.

The sample holds a few counts of this clonotype. The CDR3 loop is CASSLGRTGTSGLNEQFF. The CDR3, as DNA: TGTGCCAGCAGCCTTGGGAGAACCGGGACTAGCGGCCTTAATGAGCAGTTCTTC. The chain combines TRBV7-8 with TRBJ2-1; the match to TRBD2 covers 11 bases. Germline trimming cut 5 bases from V and 7 bases from J; bases unmatched to any gene: 16. The CDR3 is 18 residues long. Germline CDR1 is SGHVS and CDR2 is FQNEAQ.